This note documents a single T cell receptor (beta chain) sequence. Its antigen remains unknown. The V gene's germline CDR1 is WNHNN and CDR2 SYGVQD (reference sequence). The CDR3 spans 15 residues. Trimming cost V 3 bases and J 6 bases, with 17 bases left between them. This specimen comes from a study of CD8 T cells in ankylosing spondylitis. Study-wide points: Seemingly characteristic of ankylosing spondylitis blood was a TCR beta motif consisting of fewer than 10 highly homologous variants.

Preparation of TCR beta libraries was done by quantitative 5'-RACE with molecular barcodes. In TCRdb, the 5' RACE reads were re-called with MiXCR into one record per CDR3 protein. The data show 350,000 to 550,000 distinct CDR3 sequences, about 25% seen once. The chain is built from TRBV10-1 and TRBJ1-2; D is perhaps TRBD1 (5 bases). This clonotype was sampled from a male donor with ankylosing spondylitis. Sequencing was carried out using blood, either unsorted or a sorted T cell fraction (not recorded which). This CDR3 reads CASSDSGLPRDGYTF. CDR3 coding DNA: TGCGCCAGCAGTGATTCGGGACTCCCGAGGGATGGCTACACCTTC.